These 8 T cell receptor beta chains originate from one sample sequenced in a study of early T cells in non-severe SARS-CoV-2 infection. TCRdb ran MiXCR on the 5' RACE reads and lists one entry per CDR3 protein. The sample lists 100,000 to 120,000 distinct CDR3 sequences, about an eighth occurring once. The sequenced material came from whole blood. Receptors were obtained from an adult who was a healthcare worker with PCR-confirmed SARS-CoV-2 infection or an uninfected control (not recorded which).

The genes are TRBV5-4 and TRBJ2-2, with D perhaps TRBD1 (5 bases). Trimming shortened V by 2 bases and J by 0 bases, and 8 bases separated the two germline ends. The CDR3 is made up of 15 amino acids. Germline CDR1 reads SGHNT; CDR2 reads YYREEE (reference sequence). CDR3 bases: TGTGCCAGCAGCTTTCCAGGGTCGAACACCGGGGAGCTGTTTTTT. Protein sequence: CASSFPGSNTGELFF.

This clonotype was picked up many times. The chain links TRBV7-6 to TRBJ2-1; D unresolved. CDR1 is SGHVS and CDR2 is FNYEAQ in the germline V gene. The CDR3 sequence is 15 residues long. V gave up 3 bases and J gave up 1 base, with 10 bases separating them. Written as DNA, the CDR3 is TGTGCCAGCAGCTTCAATGCGGAATCCTACAATGAGCAGTTCTTC. Its translation: CASSFNAESYNEQFF.

This clonotype has a handful of counts. This chain links TRBV21-1 with TRBJ2-5; the tabulated D call, TRBD1, remains unverified against the DNA. TRBV21-1 is classified as a pseudogene. This CDR3 comprises 21 residues. CDR3 residues: CASSPTPAKIPGGRYQETQYF. The CDR3 DNA reads TGTGCCAGCAGCCCCACTCCTGCCAAAATCCCTGGCGGCCGCTACCAAGAGACCCAGTACTTC.

This sequence joins TRBV30 and TRBJ1-1, with D unclear. V was clipped by 2 bases and J by 0 bases, with 7 bases between them. Germline V CDR1 and CDR2: GTSNPN, SVGIG (reference sequence). This CDR3 region has 13 residues. The CDR3 reads CAWSYAVNTEAFF. The CDR3, as DNA: TGTGCCTGGAGTTACGCAGTGAACACTGAAGCTTTCTTT. Full variable domain (remainder filled in from reference TRBV30 and TRBJ1-1): SQTIHQWPATLVQPVGSPLSLECTVEGTSNPNLYWYRQAAGRGLQLLFYSVGIGQISSEVPQNLSASRPQDRQFILSSKKLLLSDSGFYLCAWSYAVNTEAFFGQGTRLTVV.

The sample holds a few counts of this clonotype. The gene calls are TRBV20-1 and TRBJ2-2; possibly TRBD2 for D (6 bases). Germline V gives CDR1 DFQATT, CDR2 SNEGSKA (reference sequence). Trimming shortened V by 5 bases and J by 0 bases, and 10 bases separated the two germline ends. This CDR3 comprises 14 residues. In DNA, the CDR3 is TGCAGTGCTTGGGACTCTTCGAACACCGGGGAGCTGTTTTTT. It encodes CSAWDSSNTGELFF.

This clonotype occurred a few times. V usage is TRBV25-1 and J usage is TRBJ1-4, with 7 nucleotides matching TRBD1. Germline loops: CDR1 MGHDK, CDR2 SYGVNS. The CDR3 consists of 15 residues. V was pared by 4 bases and J by 4 bases, with 6 bases of the junction left unmatched. The chain's CDR3 is CASSAPGQFNEKLFF. In DNA form, the CDR3 reads TGTGCCAGCAGTGCTCCGGGACAGTTTAATGAAAAACTGTTTTTT. Full variable domain (rest looked up from reference TRBV25-1 and TRBJ1-4): EADIYQTPRYLVIGTGKKITLECSQTMGHDKMYWYQQDPGMELHLIHYSYGVNSTEKGDLSSESTVSRIRTEHFPLTLESARPSHTSQYLCASSAPGQFNEKLFFGSGTQLSVL.

This clonotype was picked up many times. The chain combines TRBV5-1 with TRBJ2-7; no reliable D call. Germline values: CDR1 SGHRS, CDR2 YFSETQ. The CDR3 is made up of 14 amino acids. V was cut by 0 bases and J by 0 bases, with 7 bases left in between. The CDR3 nucleotides read TGCGCCAGCAGCTTGGGGCCTAGCTCCTACGAGCAGTACTTC. Protein sequence: CASSLGPSSYEQYF.

This clonotype has only a few counts. The chain links TRBV10-1 to TRBJ1-1; 10 bases agree with TRBD1. CDR1 and CDR2 (germline): WNHNN, SYGVQD (reference sequence). V lost 0 bases, J lost 3 bases, and 13 bases stayed unmatched. The CDR3 has 19 amino acids. In DNA form, the CDR3 reads TGCGCCAGCAGTGAGTCAACCGGGACAGGGGCCAGTTATGACACTGAAGCTTTCTTT. This sequence encodes CASSESTGTGASYDTEAFF.